This paragraph reports one T cell receptor beta chain. What this receptor recognizes is not known. Base qualities are missing; no much larger clone stands one base away. The germline V gene provides CDR1 LGHNA and CDR2 YNFKEQ. CDR3 length: 16 amino acids, cysteine to phenylalanine. Left in the record is the CDR3 DNA by itself, 48 bases read in frame from the first base. Trimming costs V 4 bases and J 3 bases, and their ends lie 15 bases apart. The data belong to a study of CD8 T cells in Susac syndrome (dated by TCRdb to the late 2010s). About the full investigation: Whether CD8+ T cell activation and differentiation in Susac syndrome was antigen driven was tested using repertoire sequencing. General study outcomes and caveats: The number of individuals in the TCR sequencing and HLA analysis was acknowledged as relatively small.

Peripheral blood CD8+ and CD4+ T cells from healthy donors, Susac syndrome patients and multiple sclerosis patients were profiled by high-throughput TCR beta sequencing. The healthy donors served as controls matched for age and sex. Bulk CD8+ and CD4+ T cells were purified by magnetic negative isolation, while CD8+ TEMRA cells were enriched using FACS. Blood was collected in EDTA tubes and processed within 24 hours, with PBMCs isolated through density gradient centrifugation. PBMCs destined for TCR sequencing were cryopreserved in liquid nitrogen and later thawed in a 37 °C water bath. The sorted or isolated CD4+, CD8+ and CD8+ TEMRA cells had a purity of 90% or higher. RNA was extracted with the RNeasy kit and 0.5 to 1 ug was reverse transcribed using random hexamers. The immunoSEQ multiplex PCR assay, which covers 54 Vbeta and 13 Jbeta segments, was used to amplify TCR beta CDR3 regions. To correct PCR amplification bias, a synthetic template baseline was used for both primer optimization and computational correction. The original pipeline was this. Reads were annotated to V, D and J genes per IMGT and analyzed with immunoSEQ Analyzer, keeping only productive sequences. Clonality was computed as one minus Shannon entropy normalized by log2 of the number of productive unique sequences. For each patient and control, public and private clones were evaluated among the 100 most prevalent clones. Clones were defined as Susac-specific when absent from the healthy and MS cohorts, from approximately 1,100 published viral clones and from other ImmuneACCESS disease sequences. TCRdb ran its own pipeline on the public reads, namely fastp trimming at Q25 and MiXCR clone calling, and kept in-frame beta chains. Under each unique CDR3 protein, matching rows form one entry showing the most common genes and DNA. Here the V and J calls rest on TCRdb's processing, not on the authors' analysis. The sample yields some 100,000 distinct CDR3 sequences; approximately 96% were counted once. Under 0.1% of the sample is in the top ten clones.

The rearranged segments are TRBV4-2 and TRBJ2-2, with a tentative D gene TRBD2 over 5 matching bases. Sequences were obtained from CD4+ T cells from PBMCs. This clonotype originated in a human donor in good health. The sequenced DNA: TGTGCCAGCAGCCGAGTAGCGACTACGGACACCGGGGAGCTGTTTTTT. Its protein is CASSRVATTDTGELFF.